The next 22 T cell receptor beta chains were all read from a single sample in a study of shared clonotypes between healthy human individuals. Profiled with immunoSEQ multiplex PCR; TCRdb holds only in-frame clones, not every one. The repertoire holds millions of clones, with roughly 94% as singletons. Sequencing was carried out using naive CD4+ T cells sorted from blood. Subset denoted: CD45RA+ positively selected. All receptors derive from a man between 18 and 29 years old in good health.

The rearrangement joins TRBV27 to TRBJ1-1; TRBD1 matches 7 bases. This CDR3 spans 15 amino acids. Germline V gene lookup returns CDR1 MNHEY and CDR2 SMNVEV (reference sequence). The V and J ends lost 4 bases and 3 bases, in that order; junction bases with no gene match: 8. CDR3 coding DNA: TGTGCCAGCAGTTCCCCGACAGGGAGGGACACTGAAGCTTTCTTT. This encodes CASSSPTGRDTEAFF.

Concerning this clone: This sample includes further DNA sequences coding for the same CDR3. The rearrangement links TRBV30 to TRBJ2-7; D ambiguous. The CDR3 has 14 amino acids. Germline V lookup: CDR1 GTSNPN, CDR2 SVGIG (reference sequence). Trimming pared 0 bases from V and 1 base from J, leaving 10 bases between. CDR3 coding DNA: TGTGCCTGGAGTGTAGGTGGCAGTTCCTACGAGCAGTACTTC. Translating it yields CAWSVGGSSYEQYF.

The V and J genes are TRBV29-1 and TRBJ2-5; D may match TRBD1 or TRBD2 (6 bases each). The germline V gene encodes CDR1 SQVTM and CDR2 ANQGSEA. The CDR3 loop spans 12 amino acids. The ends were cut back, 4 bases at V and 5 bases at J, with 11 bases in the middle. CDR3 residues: CSVALGGETQYF. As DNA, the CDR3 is TGCAGCGTTGCCCTAGGGGGGGAGACCCAGTACTTC.

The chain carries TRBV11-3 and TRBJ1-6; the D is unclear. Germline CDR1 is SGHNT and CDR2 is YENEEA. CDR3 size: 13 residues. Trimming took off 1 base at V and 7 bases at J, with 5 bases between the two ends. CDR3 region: CASSLVRNSPLHF. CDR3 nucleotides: TGTGCCAGCAGCTTAGTCCGCAATTCACCCCTCCACTTT.

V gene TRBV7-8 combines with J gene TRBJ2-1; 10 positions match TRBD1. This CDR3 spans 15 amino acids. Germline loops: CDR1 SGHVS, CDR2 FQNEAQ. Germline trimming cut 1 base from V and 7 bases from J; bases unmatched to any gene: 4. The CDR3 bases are TGTGCCAGCAGCTTAGGACAGGGGGCGGGAAATGAGCAGTTCTTC. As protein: CASSLGQGAGNEQFF.

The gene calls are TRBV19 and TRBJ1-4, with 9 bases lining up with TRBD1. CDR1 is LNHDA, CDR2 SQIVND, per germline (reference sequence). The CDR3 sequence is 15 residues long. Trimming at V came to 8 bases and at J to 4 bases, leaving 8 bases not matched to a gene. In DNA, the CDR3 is TGTGCCAGTGGCACGACAGGGGGAGGTAATGAAAAACTGTTTTTT. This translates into CASGTTGGGNEKLFF.

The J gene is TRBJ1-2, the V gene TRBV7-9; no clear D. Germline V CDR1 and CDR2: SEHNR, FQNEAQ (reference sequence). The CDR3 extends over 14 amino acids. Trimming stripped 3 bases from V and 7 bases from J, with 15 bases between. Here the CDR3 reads CASSLDQKASGYTF. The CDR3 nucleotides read TGTGCCAGCAGCTTGGATCAAAAGGCGAGTGGCTACACCTTC. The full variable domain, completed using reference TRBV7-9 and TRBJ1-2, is DTGVSQNPRHKITKRGQNVTFRCDPISEHNRLYWYRQTLGQGPEFLTYFQNEAQLEKSRLLSDRFSAERPKGSFSTLEIQRTEQGDSAMYLCASSLDQKASGYTFGSGTRLTVV.

The DNA of the CDR3 is TGTGCCAGCAGCCTAGGGACAGGGCAAGGCGGCTACACCTTC. This sequence encodes CASSLGTGQGGYTF. The genes are TRBV7-2 and TRBJ1-2; TRBD1 matches at 9 bases. Germline V gene lookup returns CDR1 SGHTA and CDR2 FQGNSA. The CDR3 is 14 residues long. J gave up 8 bases and V 5 bases, and 9 bases lay outside the gene matches.

The CDR3 nucleotides read TGCGCCACCAAAAGGGCGACAGGGGATAATTCACCCCTCCACTTT. Translated: CATKRATGDNSPLHF. The J gene is TRBJ1-6, the V gene TRBV5-1, with 8 bases identical to TRBD1. This CDR3 comprises 15 residues. After removal of 9 bases from V and 5 bases from J, the junction contained 10 bases not matched to a gene. Germline values: CDR1 SGHRS, CDR2 YFSETQ.

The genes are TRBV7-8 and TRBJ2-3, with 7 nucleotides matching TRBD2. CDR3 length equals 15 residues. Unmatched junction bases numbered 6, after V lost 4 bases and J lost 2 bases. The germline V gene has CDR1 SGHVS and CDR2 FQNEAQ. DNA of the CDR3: TGTGCCAGCAGCTCTAGGCGGGGGTTCACAGATACGCAGTATTTT. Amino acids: CASSSRRGFTDTQYF.

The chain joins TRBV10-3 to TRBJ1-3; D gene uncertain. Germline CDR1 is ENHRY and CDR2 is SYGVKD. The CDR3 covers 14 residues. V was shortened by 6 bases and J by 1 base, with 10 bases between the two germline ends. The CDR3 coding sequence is TGTGCCATCAGGGGAGCGGGGTCTGGAAACACCATATATTTT. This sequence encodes CAIRGAGSGNTIYF.

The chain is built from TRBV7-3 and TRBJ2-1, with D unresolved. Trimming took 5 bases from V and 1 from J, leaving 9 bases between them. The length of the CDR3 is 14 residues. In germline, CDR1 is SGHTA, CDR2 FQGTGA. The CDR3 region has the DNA TGTGCCAGCAGCCCGGCAGAGTCCTACAATGAGCAGTTCTTC. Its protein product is CASSPAESYNEQFF.

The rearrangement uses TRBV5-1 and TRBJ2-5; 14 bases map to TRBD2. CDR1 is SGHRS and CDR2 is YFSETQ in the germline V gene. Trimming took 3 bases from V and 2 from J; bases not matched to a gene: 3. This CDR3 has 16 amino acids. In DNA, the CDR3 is TGCGCCAGCAGCTGGGGGACTAGCGGGAGTCAAGAGACCCAGTACTTC. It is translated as CASSWGTSGSQETQYF.

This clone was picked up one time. The CDR3 nucleotides are TGTGCCAGCAGCGCTGATCCAGGGGGCTCCTATGGCTACACCTTC. Translating gives CASSADPGGSYGYTF. The chain is built from TRBV9 and TRBJ1-2; the match to TRBD1 covers 8 bases. Trimming took 3 bases from V and 4 from J; bases not matched to a gene: 8. The CDR3 length is 15 residues. The V gene's germline CDR1 is SGDLS and CDR2 YYNGEE.

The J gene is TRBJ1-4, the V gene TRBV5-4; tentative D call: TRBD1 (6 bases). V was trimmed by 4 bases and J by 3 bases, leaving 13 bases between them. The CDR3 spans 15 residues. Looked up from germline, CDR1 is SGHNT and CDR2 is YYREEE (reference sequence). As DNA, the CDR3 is TGTGCCAGCAGCCCTCGCGGGGGGCCTAATGAAAAACTGTTTTTT. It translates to CASSPRGGPNEKLFF.

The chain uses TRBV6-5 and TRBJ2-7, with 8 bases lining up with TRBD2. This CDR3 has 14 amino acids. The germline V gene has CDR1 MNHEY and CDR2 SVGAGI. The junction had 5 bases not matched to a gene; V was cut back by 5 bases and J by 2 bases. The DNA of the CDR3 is TGTGCCAGCAGTCAGGGACTAGAAACCTACGAGCAGTACTTC. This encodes CASSQGLETYEQYF.

The chain's CDR3 is CASSPRTGPKGASTQYF. The CDR3 nucleotides read TGTGCCAGCAGCCCCCGGACAGGCCCAAAGGGGGCCAGTACGCAGTATTTT. The chain is built from TRBV11-2 and TRBJ2-3; TRBD1 agrees at 7 bases. V shed 5 bases, J shed 8 bases, and the junction held 19 bases outside the gene matches. The germline V gene encodes CDR1 SGHAT and CDR2 FQNNGV. This CDR3 contains 17 residues. The variable domain in full, with the rest retrieved from reference TRBV11-2 and TRBJ2-3, is EAGVAQSPRYKIIEKRQSVAFWCNPISGHATLYWYQQILGQGPKLLIQFQNNGVVDDSQLPKDRFSAERLKGVDSTLKIQPAKLEDSAVYLCASSPRTGPKGASTQYFGPGTRLTVL.

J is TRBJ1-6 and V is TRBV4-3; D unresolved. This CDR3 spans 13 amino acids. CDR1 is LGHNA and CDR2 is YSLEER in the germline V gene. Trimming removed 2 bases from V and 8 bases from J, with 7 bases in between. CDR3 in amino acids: CASSQSLYSPLHF. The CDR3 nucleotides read TGCGCCAGCAGCCAATCTTTATATTCACCCCTCCACTTT.

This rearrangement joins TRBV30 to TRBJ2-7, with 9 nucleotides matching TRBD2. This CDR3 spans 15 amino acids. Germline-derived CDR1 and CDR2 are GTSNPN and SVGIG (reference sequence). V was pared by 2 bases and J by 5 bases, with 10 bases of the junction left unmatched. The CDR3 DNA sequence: TGTGCCTGGAGTCCCCCTAGCGGGAATATCCACGAGCAGTACTTC. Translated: CAWSPPSGNIHEQYF. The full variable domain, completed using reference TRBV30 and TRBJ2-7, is SQTIHQWPATLVQPVGSPLSLECTVEGTSNPNLYWYRQAAGRGLQLLFYSVGIGQISSEVPQNLSASRPQDRQFILSSKKLLLSDSGFYLCAWSPPSGNIHEQYFGPGTRLTVT.

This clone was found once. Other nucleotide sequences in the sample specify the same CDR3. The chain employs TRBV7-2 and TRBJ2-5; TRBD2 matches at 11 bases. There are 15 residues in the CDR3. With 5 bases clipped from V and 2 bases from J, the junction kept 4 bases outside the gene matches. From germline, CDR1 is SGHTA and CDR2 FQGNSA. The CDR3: CASSLLAGVQETQYF. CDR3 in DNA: TGTGCCAGCAGCCTACTAGCGGGGGTACAAGAGACCCAGTACTTC.

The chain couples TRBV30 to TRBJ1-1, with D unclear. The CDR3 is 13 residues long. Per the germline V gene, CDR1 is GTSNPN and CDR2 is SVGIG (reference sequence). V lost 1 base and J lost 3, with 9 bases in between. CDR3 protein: CAWSEGLHTEAFF. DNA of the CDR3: TGTGCCTGGAGTGAGGGATTGCACACTGAAGCTTTCTTT. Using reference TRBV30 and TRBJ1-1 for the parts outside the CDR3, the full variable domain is SQTIHQWPATLVQPVGSPLSLECTVEGTSNPNLYWYRQAAGRGLQLLFYSVGIGQISSEVPQNLSASRPQDRQFILSSKKLLLSDSGFYLCAWSEGLHTEAFFGQGTRLTVV.

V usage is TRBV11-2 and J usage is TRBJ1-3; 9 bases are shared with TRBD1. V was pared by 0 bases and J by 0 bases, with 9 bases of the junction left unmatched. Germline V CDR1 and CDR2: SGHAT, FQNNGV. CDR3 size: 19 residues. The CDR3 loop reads CASSLDQRQGDISGNTIYF. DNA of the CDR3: TGTGCCAGCAGCTTAGATCAGAGACAGGGGGACATCTCTGGAAACACCATATATTTT.